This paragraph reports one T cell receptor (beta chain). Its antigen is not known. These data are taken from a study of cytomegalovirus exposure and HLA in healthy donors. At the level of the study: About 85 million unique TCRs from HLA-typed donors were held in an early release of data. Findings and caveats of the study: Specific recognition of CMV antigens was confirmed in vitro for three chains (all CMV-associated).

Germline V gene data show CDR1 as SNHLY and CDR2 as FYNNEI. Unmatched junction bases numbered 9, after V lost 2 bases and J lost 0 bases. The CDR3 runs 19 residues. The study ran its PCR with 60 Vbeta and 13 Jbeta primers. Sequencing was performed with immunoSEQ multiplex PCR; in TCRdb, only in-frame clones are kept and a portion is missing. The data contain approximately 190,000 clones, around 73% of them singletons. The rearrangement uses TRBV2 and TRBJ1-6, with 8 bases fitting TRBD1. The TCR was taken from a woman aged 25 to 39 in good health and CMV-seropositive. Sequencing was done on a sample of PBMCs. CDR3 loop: CASSEPAGGYSSYNSPLHF. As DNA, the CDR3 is TGTGCCAGCAGTGAACCGGCAGGGGGCTATAGCTCCTATAATTCACCCCTCCACTTT.